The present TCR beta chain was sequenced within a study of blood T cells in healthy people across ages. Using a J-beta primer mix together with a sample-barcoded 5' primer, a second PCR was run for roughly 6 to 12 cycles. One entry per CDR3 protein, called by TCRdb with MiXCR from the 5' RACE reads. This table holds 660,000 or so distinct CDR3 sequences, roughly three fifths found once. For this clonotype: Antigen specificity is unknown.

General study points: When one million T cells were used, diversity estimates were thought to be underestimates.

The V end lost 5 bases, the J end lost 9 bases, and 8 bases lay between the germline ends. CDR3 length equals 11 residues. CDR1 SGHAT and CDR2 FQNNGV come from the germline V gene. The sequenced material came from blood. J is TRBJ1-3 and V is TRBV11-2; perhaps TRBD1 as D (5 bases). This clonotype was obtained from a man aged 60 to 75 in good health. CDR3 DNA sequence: TGTGCCAGCAGCCCCCAGGGCACCATATATTTT. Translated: CASSPQGTIYF.